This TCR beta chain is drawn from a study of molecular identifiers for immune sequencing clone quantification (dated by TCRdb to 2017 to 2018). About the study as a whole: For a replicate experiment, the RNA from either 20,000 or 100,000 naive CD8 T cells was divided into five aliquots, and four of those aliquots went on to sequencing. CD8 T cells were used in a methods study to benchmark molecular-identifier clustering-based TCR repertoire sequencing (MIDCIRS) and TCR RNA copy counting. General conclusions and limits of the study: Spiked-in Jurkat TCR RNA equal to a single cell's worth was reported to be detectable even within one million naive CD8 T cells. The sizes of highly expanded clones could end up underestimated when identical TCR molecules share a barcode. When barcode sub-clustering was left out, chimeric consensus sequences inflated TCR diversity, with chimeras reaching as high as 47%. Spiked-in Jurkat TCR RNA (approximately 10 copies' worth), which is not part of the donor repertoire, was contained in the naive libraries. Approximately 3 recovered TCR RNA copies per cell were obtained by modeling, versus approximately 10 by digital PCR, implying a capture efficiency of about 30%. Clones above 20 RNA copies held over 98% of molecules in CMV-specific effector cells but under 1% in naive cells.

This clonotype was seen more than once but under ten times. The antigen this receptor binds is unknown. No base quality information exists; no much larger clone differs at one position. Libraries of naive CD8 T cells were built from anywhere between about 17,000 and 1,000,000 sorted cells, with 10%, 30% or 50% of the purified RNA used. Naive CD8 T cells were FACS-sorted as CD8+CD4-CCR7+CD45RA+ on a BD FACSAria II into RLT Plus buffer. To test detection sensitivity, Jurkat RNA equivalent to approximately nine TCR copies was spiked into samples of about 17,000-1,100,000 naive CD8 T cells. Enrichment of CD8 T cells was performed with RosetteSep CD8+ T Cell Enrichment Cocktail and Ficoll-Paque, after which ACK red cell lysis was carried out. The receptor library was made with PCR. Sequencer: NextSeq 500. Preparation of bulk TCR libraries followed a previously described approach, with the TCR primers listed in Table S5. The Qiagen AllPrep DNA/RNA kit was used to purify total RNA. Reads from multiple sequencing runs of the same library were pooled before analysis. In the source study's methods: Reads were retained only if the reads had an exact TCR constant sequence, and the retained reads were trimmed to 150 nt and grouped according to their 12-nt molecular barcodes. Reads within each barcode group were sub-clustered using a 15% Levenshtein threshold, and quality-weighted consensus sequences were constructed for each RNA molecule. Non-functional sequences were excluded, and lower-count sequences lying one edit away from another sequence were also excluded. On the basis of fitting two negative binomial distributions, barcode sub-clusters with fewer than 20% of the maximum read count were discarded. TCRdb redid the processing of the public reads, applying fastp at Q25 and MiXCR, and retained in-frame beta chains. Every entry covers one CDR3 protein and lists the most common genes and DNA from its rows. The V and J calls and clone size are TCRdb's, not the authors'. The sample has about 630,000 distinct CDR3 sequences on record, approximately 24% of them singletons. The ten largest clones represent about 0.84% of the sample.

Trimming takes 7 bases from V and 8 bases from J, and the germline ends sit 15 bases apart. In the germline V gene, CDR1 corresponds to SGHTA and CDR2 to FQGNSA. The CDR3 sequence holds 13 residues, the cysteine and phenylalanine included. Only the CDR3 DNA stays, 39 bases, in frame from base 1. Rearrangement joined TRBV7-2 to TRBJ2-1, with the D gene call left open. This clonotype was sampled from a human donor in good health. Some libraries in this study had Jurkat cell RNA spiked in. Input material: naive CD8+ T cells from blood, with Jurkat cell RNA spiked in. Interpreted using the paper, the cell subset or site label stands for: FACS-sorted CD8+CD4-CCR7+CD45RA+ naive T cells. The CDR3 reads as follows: CASNPAVNHEQFF. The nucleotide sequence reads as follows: TGTGCCAGCAACCCGGCGGTAAACCATGAGCAGTTCTTC.